This T cell receptor beta chain stems from a study of regulatory T cells in long-lasting Graves disease (dated by TCRdb to about 2021). A note on the overall study: Newly diagnosed Graves' disease patients had taken antithyroid drugs for less than 3 months. Persistent Graves' disease patients were compared with newly diagnosed Graves' disease patients by peripheral blood TCR sequencing and RNA sequencing. The study was registered as a clinical trial and conducted in China. A total of roughly 35 samples were covered by TCR sequencing, comprising approximately 13 persistent and approximately 20 newly diagnosed Graves' disease patients. Beyond this particular receptor, the publication reports: More public clonotypes were shared among persistent patients (2,741) than among newly diagnosed patients (roughly 1,000). Because the primary lesion, thyroid tissue, could not be accessed, the study looked at peripheral blood alone. Sequencing and analysis were limited to the TCR beta chain. The authors noted that the small sample size was a limitation that may lower accuracy. Lower TCR Shannon entropy and fewer highly expanded clones were observed in persistent Graves' disease patients than in newly diagnosed patients, which suggested clonal expansion. Persistent disease showed preferential use of TRBV28, TRBJ1-2 and TRBJ2-5, whereas newly diagnosed disease favored TRBV20-1 and TRBJ2-1.

Receptor libraries were prepared by multiplex PCR. TCRdb records Illumina HiSeq 4000 as the sequencer. TCR beta libraries were built with iRepertoire HTBI primers and Arm-PCR amplification of CDR3 regions. Gel purification was performed on PCR products prior to sequencing. Per the original workflow: Gene usage analysis of CDR3 amino acid clonotypes relied on the approximately 68 TRBV and about 13 TRBJ segments identified across samples. COPE and FqMerger were used to merge filtered high-quality paired reads into contigs. BLAST was used to align contigs to IMGT TRBV, TRBD and TRBJ reference genes, with CDR3 defined following IMGT. Any clonotype with a frequency above 0.1% was classified as a highly expanded clone. Repertoire diversity was measured by Shannon entropy, and V-J evenness by the Gini coefficient. Public clonotypes were defined as clonotypes shared by more than one individual. The public reads were reprocessed in TCRdb via fastp at Q25 and MiXCR, keeping in-frame beta chains. Every distinct CDR3 protein forms one entry, paired with its most common genes and DNA. Here the V and J calls rest on TCRdb's processing, not on the authors' analysis. The sample includes about 620,000 distinct CDR3 sequences, with about 15% observed a single time. The top ten constitute around a sixth of the sample.

Explained via the paper, the time point label denotes: newly diagnosed GD, antithyroid drugs for less than 3 months. For both TCR sequencing and RNA sequencing, RNA was extracted from PBMCs in TRIzol. The diagnosis of Graves' disease followed American Thyroid Association guidelines. Patients for the study were recruited at an endocrinology department in Xi'an, China. Each patient gave 7.5 to 10 milliliters of peripheral blood, collected in an EDTA anticoagulant tube. Ficoll Paque Plus density gradient separation was used to isolate PBMCs, and no further T cell sorting was performed. An Agilent 2100 Bioanalyzer and agarose gel were used to check RNA quality, and a NanoDrop 2000 was used to measure RNA concentration. V is clipped by 4 bases and J by 7 bases, and the sequence between their germline boundaries is 7 bases long. According to the germline V gene, CDR1 reads ENHRY and CDR2 reads SYGVKD. From the cysteine through the phenylalanine, the CDR3 covers 12 amino acids. The retained sequence is limited to the CDR3, 36 bases, with the frame set at the first base.

In its sample, this clonotype was seen many times. The specificity of this receptor is unknown. Within one base of it there is no much larger clone, and no base qualities were kept. These data were likewise used in another study, on T cells in Graves' hyperthyroidism and ophthalmopathy. As noted in the second study: Stable Graves' hyperthyroidism was defined as the absence of progression to ophthalmopathy over 18 months of follow-up. The hyperthyroidism patients were between 18 and 65 years old and newly diagnosed, with a disease duration of less than 2 months. Exclusion was applied to patients with uncontrolled infections, other autoimmune diseases, pregnancy or lactation. Diagnoses were based on clinical symptoms, serum thyroxine and TRAb, thyroid ultrasound and orbital computed tomography. The TCR CDR3 was subjected to a first round of RT-PCR using the HTBI primer set and the Qiagen OneStep RT-PCR kit. Most expanded thyroid clonotypes (frequency above 0.001) were also found in blood, which suggests that blood repertoires may mirror thyroid immune responses. Ophthalmopathy was separated from stable hyperthyroidism by a 13 V-J signature model, with about 88% sensitivity and about 81% specificity obtained in cross-validation and 80%/75% obtained in testing. During validation, the model predicted progression to ophthalmopathy a median of roughly 7.1 months ahead of onset, with roughly 65% sensitivity and about 72% specificity. To identify TCR V-J signatures that set the groups apart, the researchers used a discovery cohort of about a hundred patients, made up of 43 with Graves' ophthalmopathy and some 58 with stable Graves' hyperthyroidism. Whether ophthalmopathy could be predicted prospectively was tested in an independent validation cohort made up of roughly 19 hyperthyroidism patients plus 17 patients who later progressed to ophthalmopathy. The 75 to 100 discovery patients were randomly split 7:3 into training and test sets. Thyroid tissue and blood T-cell repertoires from several Graves' hyperthyroidism patients were also compared in the study. Following sampling, methimazole starting at 30 mg daily was given to hyperthyroidism patients, and high-dose intravenous methylprednisolone was given to ophthalmopathy patients. Libraries were constructed in a second round of multiplex PCR, after which size selection and purification were performed. Sequencing of the libraries was done on an Illumina HiSeq2000 using paired-end 100 bp reads. Raw data were processed with SOAPnuke, discarding reads with adapters, uncalled bases, mean Phred below 15, or no exact constant-primer or identifier match. High-quality paired reads were merged using COPE v1.2.5, and each unique nucleotide sequence was defined as a clonotype. Clonotypes were aligned to IMGT TRBV, TRBD and TRBJ reference segments using MiTCR v1.1. The analysis included only V-J combinations with a frequency above 0.0001, which together covered roughly 99% of the repertoires. The TCS score was defined as the ratio of F50 (clonal expansion) to E x V (chaos), calculated using BLOSUM62-based TCRdist between CDR3 peptides within each V-J. Welch's t-statistics and random forest reduced around 520 V-J features to 13, which were used in a naive Bayes classifier (R e1071). Sample size was not statistically predetermined, and investigators were not blinded to group allocation. The paper describes TCR Vbeta CDR3 sequencing of 140 or so peripheral blood samples, made up of 43 ophthalmopathy patients, some 76 hyperthyroidism patients and around 17 progressor patients.

This clonotype originated in a woman aged 25-40 years with Graves disease. Donor details come from another sample of the same person, matched by shared clones. The sample in question was peripheral blood mononuclear cells (PBMCs), obtained at new diagnosis, from a patient treated with antithyroid drugs. The sequence joins TRBV10-3 to TRBJ2-2, with the D gene call left open. The bases read TGTGCCATCAGTGGCCCCCGCGGGGAGCTGTTTTTT. The translation is CAISGPRGELFF.